This is a list of T cell receptor beta chains from one sample in a study of T cell responses to AZD1222 COVID-19 vaccine. Assay used: immunoSEQ multiplex PCR; TCRdb lists only in-frame clones, some missing. The sample contains about 170,000 clones, more than 80% of which appear only once. Sequences were derived from peripheral blood, sampled on day 0 of AZD1222 vaccination. The receptor source for this set is an adult in good health. Both conserved end residues are trimmed from each CDR3. The D gene is left open where the match is weak.

>-|TRBV6-5|TRBJ1-1
ASSYATNTEAF
>-|TRBV5-1|TRBJ2-1
ASSFRNEQF
>-|TRBV2|TRBJ2-5
ASSDQGPLHH
>-|TRBV19|TRBJ1-5
ASSIGLHNQPQH
>TRBD1|TRBV20-1|TRBJ1-5
SASRDRLFNQPQH
>-|TRBV2|TRBJ1-4
ASSEPPNEKLF
>-|TRBV21-1|TRBJ1-4
ASSRTLLQTTNEKLF
>-|TRBV20-1|TRBJ1-5
SASRGGVWPQH
>-|TRBV5-6|TRBJ1-1
ASSRRVDTEAF
>-|TRBV5-1|TRBJ2-5
ASSFEGRETQY
>-|TRBV7-9|TRBJ1-2
ASSSTLGPPIRGYT
>TRBD2|TRBV5-1|TRBJ2-1
ASSQPTSGSISYNEQF
>-|TRBV5-1|TRBJ2-1
ASSLDTNEQF
>-|TRBV5-4|TRBJ1-4
ASSLTATNEKLF
>TRBD2|TRBV6-6|TRBJ2-2
ASSRLAGGNTGELF
>-|TRBV6-5|TRBJ1-2
ASRRAGRANYGYT
>-|TRBV6-5|TRBJ1-4
ASSYSFEKLF
>-|TRBV18|TRBJ1-4
ASSIGSNEKLF
>-|TRBV6-5|TRBJ1-2
ASSYEAGNYGYT
>-|TRBV14|TRBJ1-1
ASSDFVNTEAF
>TRBD2|TRBV10-3|TRBJ2-7
AISVSSGRGSSYEQY
>-|TRBV19|TRBJ1-2
ASSTGPFDPSFNYGYT
>TRBD1|TRBV7-8|TRBJ1-3
ASSFGTGPGNTIY
>-|TRBV7-9|TRBJ1-6
ASSRDLGSGSPLH
>-|TRBV6-5|TRBJ1-2
ASTVQGYGYT
>-|TRBV6-4|TRBJ2-7
AIYHSGGYEQY
>-|TRBV7-2|TRBJ1-3
ASLQGPSGNTIY
>-|TRBV5-4|TRBJ1-2
ASSLVKAGNYGYT
>-|TRBV19|TRBJ2-3
ASSARATDTQY
>-|TRBV3-1/TRBV3-2|TRBJ2-5
ASSRRTGSQLSQY
>-|TRBV19|TRBJ1-1
ASSSGGTDTEAF
>TRBD1|TRBV18|TRBJ1-6
ASSPRQGRSPLH
>-|TRBV12-3/TRBV12-4|TRBJ1-1
ASSKTVNTEAF
>-|TRBV12-3/TRBV12-4|TRBJ2-6
ASIPSGANVLT
>-|TRBV19|TRBJ1-5
ASSIIHYQPQH
>-|TRBV5-1|TRBJ2-3
ASSLGGGRTDTQY
>-|TRBV5-1|TRBJ2-7
ASSYGQSYEQY
>TRBD2|TRBV3-1/TRBV3-2|TRBJ2-1
ASSQRGTSGIHEQF
>TRBD1|TRBV2|TRBJ1-6
ASRSGTGGSPLH
>-|TRBV5-6|TRBJ2-2
ASSMQGIKTGELF
>-|TRBV12-2|TRBJ2-4
ASRLAL
>-|TRBV19|TRBJ2-1
ASSRAGGFREQF
>TRBD1|TRBV5-4|TRBJ1-2
ASSFSTGGARGGYT
>TRBD1|TRBV6-2/TRBV6-3|TRBJ2-3
ASSGQGIDTQY
>-|TRBV2|TRBJ2-5
ASSEGVRTQY